A single T cell receptor (beta chain) is shown here with its context. Its antigen is as yet unknown. Using immunoSEQ multiplex PCR, the repertoire was profiled, and TCRdb retains in-frame clones only, with some absent. The repertoire holds about 980,000 clones, 76% seen once, with 1.5% in the top ten. The study drew all its donors from Caucasian adults living in Nashville, Tennessee. This CDR3 spans 11 amino acids. Germline values: CDR1 SNHLY, CDR2 FYNNEI. V lost 7 bases and J lost 7, with 10 bases in between. The source of the sample is a study of shared clonotypes between healthy human individuals. Points from the study as a whole: Larger estimated richness was generally recorded for naive subsets relative to memory subsets.

This receptor was taken from a man aged 18 to 30 in good health. The chain is built from TRBV2 and TRBJ1-2; D is unclear. Input material: memory CD4+ T cells sorted from blood. Subset here: CD45RA-negative fraction. The CDR3 sequence is CASTQEGGYTF. CDR3 DNA sequence: TGTGCCAGCACCCAAGAGGGTGGCTACACCTTC.